One T cell receptor (beta chain) is described in this entry. These data are taken from a study of blood T cell repertoires in COVID-19. At the level of the study: Nucleic acid was either cDNA or gDNA, and it came from T cells, B-cell-depleted T cells, or PBMCs.

With V trimmed by 7 bases and J by 2 bases, 5 bases remained unmatched. CDR3 length: 14 residues. Looked up from germline, CDR1 is LGHNT and CDR2 is FRNRAP. Authors' processing steps: Estimates of nucleated cell counts were drawn from the amplification of reference gene primers. TCRdb keeps only in-frame clones here, not all; method: immunoSEQ multiplex PCR. The V and J calls and clone size were taken over from that table, and D and trimming were inferred from the DNA. The sample holds 350,000 or so clones; approximately 90% are singletons and the top ten take roughly 1.7%. This TCR derives from a woman in her 30s with COVID-19, enrolled during active disease. The sample was peripheral blood. The rearrangement joins TRBV12-5 to TRBJ2-1, with TRBD1 matching over 7 bases. CDR3 bases: TGTGCTAGTGCCCCCGGACAGGCCTACAATGAGCAGTTCTTC. It is translated as CASAPGQAYNEQFF.